This T cell receptor (beta chain) stems from a study of T cell repertoires in cytomegalovirus infection. Study background: Indicated by public TCR beta signatures were CMV infection and matching HLA type.

The CDR3 is 14 amino acids. Germline V CDR1 and CDR2: SNHLY, FYNNEI. Trimming removed 7 bases from V and 0 bases from J; junction bases left unmatched: 5. Study-wide results and limits: Clonotype analysis showed dominance of the ex vivo response by HLA-C-restricted CMV-specific TCR beta clonotypes. There were carriers of CMV plus the relevant HLA, and cumulative public TCR beta family frequency identified them.

Regarding this clonotype: Its antigen is unidentified.

TCRdb re-derived calls from the reads in MiXCR, one entry per CDR3 protein. The sample includes about 130,000 distinct CDR3 sequences, more than 7% seen only once; the top ten take over 9.5%. The chain carries TRBV2 and TRBJ1-1; 7 bases are a match to TRBD1. This sequence was found in a human donor in good health (CMV status not recorded). Some clones in this sample may be carry-over from other donors' samples. The sample taken for sequencing was PBMCs. The CDR3 DNA reads TGTGCCAGCAACAAGGACAGGCTGAACACTGAAGCTTTCTTT. Translation gives CASNKDRLNTEAFF.